This T cell receptor (beta chain) was observed in a study of blood T cell repertoires in COVID-19. Study-wide background: Acute and convalescent COVID-19 specimens originated in the United States, Italy and Spain. The analysed material was cDNA or gDNA that came from T cells, B-cell-depleted T cells, or PBMCs.

Clones were sequenced by immunoSEQ multiplex PCR, and TCRdb holds only the in-frame ones, with some missing. The table includes about 150,000 clones, approximately 80% detected once. The sequence derives from a woman in her 50s with acute or convalescent COVID-19. Sequenced input: peripheral blood.

CDR3 coding DNA: TGTGCCAGCAGTGACGCGGGGTATGGCTACACCTTC. It yields the protein CASSDAGYGYTF. This chain connects TRBV25-1 to TRBJ1-2; D not resolved. The length of the CDR3 is 12 residues. V lost 3 bases and J lost 5, with 7 bases in between. Per germline, CDR1 MGHDK and CDR2 SYGVNS.